This T cell receptor beta chain was captured by sequencing in a study of cytomegalovirus exposure and HLA in healthy donors. Study summary: Membership in the Caucasian-associated ancestry cluster was found for 81% of 398 genotyped donors.

J was trimmed by 6 bases and V by 3 bases; bases with no gene match: 1. Germline CDR1 is SGHRS and CDR2 is YFSETQ. The CDR3 totals 13 residues. As concerns this clone: Antigen specificity is unknown.

Study results and limitations: Several of the most significant clusters appeared, in a later analysis, to be linked to common viral pathogens. Testing in vitro showed a few CMV-associated chains specific for CMV antigens.

PCR employed 60 Vbeta and 13 Jbeta primers. Some clones are missing from TCRdb's copy, which holds only in-frame ones; the method was immunoSEQ multiplex PCR. The top ten hold around 2.3% of the sample, which has about 250,000 clones, about 75% seen once. V gene TRBV5-1 combines with J gene TRBJ2-2; 8 bases match TRBD2. The sequenced material came from PBMCs. The sequence derives from a female donor in good health and CMV-seronegative. Here the CDR3 reads CASSSGGSGELFF. The CDR3 DNA sequence: TGCGCCAGCAGCTCGGGAGGGTCCGGGGAGCTGTTTTTT.